This T cell receptor (beta chain) comes out of a study of early T cells in non-severe SARS-CoV-2 infection. Turning to the study itself: Sequencing of unsorted whole blood was done on bulk RNA, leaving chains unpaired.

Unique molecular identifiers were added to individual cDNA molecules. TCRdb reprocessed the 5' RACE reads with MiXCR, giving one entry per CDR3 protein. The sample consists of 97,000 or so distinct CDR3 sequences, over 10% of them appearing once. Turning to this clonotype: The antigen is undetermined.

The study's findings and limits: Sequences matched to VDJdb favored anti-spike CD8 responses, while private and CD4 specificities were missed.

This sequence was found in an adult who was a healthcare worker with PCR-confirmed SARS-CoV-2 infection or an uninfected control (not recorded which). What was sequenced was whole blood.

The CDR3 spells CASSSGTYEQYF. The CDR3 DNA reads as TGTGCCAGCAGTTCAGGGACCTACGAGCAGTACTTC. The chain has TRBV28 and TRBJ2-7, with D possibly being TRBD1 (5 bases). V was pared by 4 bases and J by 2 bases, with 6 bases between. Germline V lookup: CDR1 MDHEN, CDR2 SYDVKM. The CDR3 has 12 residues. Supplemented by reference TRBV28 and TRBJ2-7, the full variable domain reads DVKVTQSSRYLVKRTGEKVFLECVQDMDHENMFWYRQDPGLGLRLIYFSYDVKMKEKGDIPEGYSVSREKKERFSLILESASTNQTSMYLCASSSGTYEQYFGPGTRLTVT.